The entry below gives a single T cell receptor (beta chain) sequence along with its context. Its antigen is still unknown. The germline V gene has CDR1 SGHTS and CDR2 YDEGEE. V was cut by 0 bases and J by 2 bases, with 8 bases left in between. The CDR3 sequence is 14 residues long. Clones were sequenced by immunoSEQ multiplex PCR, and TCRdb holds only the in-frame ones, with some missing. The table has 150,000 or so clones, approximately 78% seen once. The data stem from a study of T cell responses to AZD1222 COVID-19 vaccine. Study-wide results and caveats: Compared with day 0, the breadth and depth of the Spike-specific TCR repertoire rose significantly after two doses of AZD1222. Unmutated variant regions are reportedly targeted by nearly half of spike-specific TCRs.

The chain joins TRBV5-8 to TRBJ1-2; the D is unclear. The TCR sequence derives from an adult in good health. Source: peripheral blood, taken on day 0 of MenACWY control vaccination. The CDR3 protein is CASSLDWGNYGYTF. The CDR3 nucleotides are TGTGCCAGCAGCTTGGACTGGGGAAACTATGGCTACACCTTC.